This TCR beta chain was captured by sequencing in a study of OX40 agonist ivuxolimab in advanced cancers. Study-wide findings and caveats: At 0.1 to 3.0 mg/kg and by week 6, clonal expansion occurred in CD4+ and CD8+ blood T cells.

Profiled with immunoSEQ multiplex PCR; TCRdb holds only in-frame clones, not every one. This sample has some 45,000 clones; roughly four fifths occur once, and the top ten carry 2% to 2.5%. Germline lookup yields CDR1 WSHSY and CDR2 SAAADI. This CDR3 is 13 amino acids long. Trimming removed 3 bases from V and 4 bases from J, with 9 bases in between. In regard to this clone: Its antigen remains unknown.

The genes are TRBV10-2 and TRBJ1-1, with D possibly TRBD1 on 6 matching bases. This TCR came from an adult with an advanced solid tumor such as melanoma, head and neck, liver or kidney cancer. Sequencing used CD4+ or CD8+ T cells sorted from blood, obtained in a trial of the OX40 agonist ivuxolimab. The CDR3 coding sequence is TGCGCCAGCAGTGACTTAGGGGGCACTGAAGCTTTCTTT. Protein sequence: CASSDLGGTEAFF.